The rows below give T cell receptor beta chains drawn from one sample of a study of blood T cell repertoires in COVID-19. Assay: immunoSEQ multiplex PCR; the TCRdb copy retains only in-frame clones and omits some. The sample holds under 300,000 clones, roughly 84% seen once. The sample comprised peripheral blood. Receptors originate from a woman in her thirties or forties who had recovered from COVID-19. Each CDR3 is given with its conserved first and last residue. A D gene is named only where the DNA matches it firmly. Clone size is given for some rows only: seen once, a few or many times, or a class if the clone is expanded.

>.|.|TRBJ1-5|12|TRBV12-3/TRBV12-4
CASTHSNQPQHF
TGTGCCAGCACCCATAGCAATCAGCCCCAGCATTTT
>.|TRBD1|TRBJ1-6|15|TRBV6-5
CASRGHRGYNSPLHF
TGTGCCAGCAGAGGGCACAGGGGCTATAATTCACCCCTCCACTTT
>.|TRBD1|TRBJ2-5|14|TRBV18
CASSPGTAQETQYF
TGTGCCAGCTCACCTGGGACAGCTCAAGAGACCCAGTACTTC
>.|TRBD2|TRBJ2-1|15|TRBV19
CASSPLWGGYNEQFF
TGTGCCAGTAGTCCCCTATGGGGGGGCTACAATGAGCAGTTCTTC
>.|.|TRBJ2-6|16|TRBV6-1
CASSGWTFSGANVLTF
TGTGCCAGCAGTGGGTGGACTTTTTCTGGGGCCAACGTCCTGACTTTC
>.|.|TRBJ1-2|16|TRBV7-2
CASSPERVTGHYGYTF
TGTGCCAGCAGCCCCGAGCGAGTCACAGGCCACTATGGCTACACCTTC
>.|.|TRBJ2-7|16|TRBV6-5
CASSYSGLTVAYEQYF
TGTGCCAGCAGTTACTCCGGATTGACTGTTGCCTACGAGCAGTACTTC
>.|.|TRBJ2-5|17|TRBV3-1/TRBV3-2
CASSQETQGRSQETQYF
TGTGCCAGCAGCCAAGAAACCCAGGGCAGATCCCAAGAGACCCAGTACTTC
>few|TRBD2|TRBJ2-7|14|TRBV4-1
CASSQTGGLYEQYF
TGCGCCAGCAGCCAAACGGGGGGTCTCTACGAGCAGTACTTC
>few|TRBD1|TRBJ1-4|14|TRBV9
CASSVGTGIEKLFF
TGTGCCAGCAGCGTCGGGACAGGGATTGAAAAACTGTTTTTT
>.|.|TRBJ1-2|19|TRBV7-8
CASSSNQPRLALPPHGYTF
TGTGCCAGCAGCTCCAACCAACCTCGACTGGCCCTTCCTCCCCATGGCTACACCTTC
>.|TRBD1|TRBJ2-7|15|TRBV2
CASIYGQGSLGEQYF
TGTGCCAGCATATATGGACAGGGGAGTCTCGGCGAGCAGTACTTC
>.|TRBD1|TRBJ1-5|13|TRBV19
CASSSSGGRPQHF
TGTGCCAGTAGCTCATCAGGGGGAAGGCCCCAGCATTTT
>.|TRBD1|TRBJ2-3|16|TRBV20-1
CSASRDRGRGTDTQYF
TGCAGTGCTAGTCGGGACAGGGGACGGGGGACAGATACGCAGTATTTT
>.|.|TRBJ1-2|14|TRBV7-9
CASSLAQGGPPMAF
TGTGCCAGCAGCTTAGCCCAGGGAGGACCTCCGATGGCCTTC
>.|TRBD2|TRBJ2-5|17|TRBV28
CASSSGGLAGPQETQYF
TGTGCCAGCAGTTCGGGGGGACTAGCGGGCCCGCAAGAGACCCAGTACTTC
>.|.|TRBJ1-1|15|TRBV11-2
CASILDLSDRGEAFF
TGTGCCAGCATCCTTGACCTCTCTGATAGGGGTGAAGCTTTCTTT
>.|TRBD2|TRBJ2-7|16|TRBV11-3
CASSPSRASGNNEQYF
TGTGCCAGCAGCCCATCCCGGGCTAGCGGGAACAACGAGCAGTACTTC
>.|TRBD1|TRBJ1-5|12|TRBV6-5
CASTRGLQPQHF
TGTGCCAGCACTAGGGGGCTTCAGCCCCAGCATTTT
>.|.|TRBJ2-6|15|TRBV19
CASTDSRSGANVLTF
TGTGCCAGTACCGACAGCCGCTCTGGGGCCAACGTCCTGACTTTC
>.|TRBD1|TRBJ2-6|17|TRBV11-3
CASSLAWTGSGANVLTF
TGTGCCAGCAGCTTAGCCTGGACAGGCTCTGGGGCCAACGTCCTGACTTTC
>.|TRBD1|TRBJ1-4|15|TRBV9
CASSPSRDRNEKLFF
TGTGCCAGCAGCCCCTCCCGGGACAGGAATGAAAAACTGTTTTTT
>.|.|TRBJ1-4|16|TRBV9
CASSAGHLATNEKLFF
TGTGCCAGCAGCGCGGGACATCTTGCAACTAATGAAAAACTGTTTTTT
>.|.|TRBJ2-7|13|TRBV28
CASSLVPAYEQYF
TGTGCCAGCAGTTTAGTCCCCGCCTACGAGCAGTACTTC
>.|TRBD2|TRBJ2-2|16|TRBV11-3
CASSLGLAGAAGELFF
TGTGCCAGCAGCTTGGGACTAGCGGGAGCTGCCGGGGAGCTGTTTTTT
>.|.|TRBJ1-5|16|TRBV19
CASSIEAVTVLRPQHF
TGTGCCAGTAGTATAGAGGCGGTGACCGTACTCCGGCCCCAGCATTTT
>.|.|TRBJ1-2|13|TRBV18
CASSPEDTSGYTF
TGTGCCAGCTCACCAGAGGACACTAGCGGCTACACCTTC
>.|.|TRBJ1-5|14|TRBV19
CASSIPGGGQPQHF
TGTGCCAGTAGTATCCCGGGGGGCGGTCAGCCCCAGCATTTT
>once|.|TRBJ2-1|12|TRBV10-3
CATAGQSNEQFF
TGTGCCACTGCAGGGCAGTCGAATGAGCAGTTCTTC
>.|.|TRBJ2-7|14|TRBV28
CASSLGTLSHEQYF
TGTGCCAGCAGTTTGGGGACACTATCGCACGAGCAGTACTTC
>.|.|TRBJ2-5|13|TRBV29-1
CSVAGRAGETQYF
TGCAGCGTAGCGGGCCGGGCGGGAGAGACCCAGTACTTC
>.|.|TRBJ2-3|16|TRBV6-5
CASSYRRGTRTDTQYF
TGTGCCAGCAGTTACCGGCGGGGGACACGCACAGATACGCAGTATTTT
>.|.|TRBJ2-5|14|TRBV30
CAWSHGQTKETQYF
TGTGCCTGGAGCCACGGACAGACTAAAGAGACCCAGTACTTC
>.|.|TRBJ2-6|17|TRBV3-1/TRBV3-2
CASSQKQGSSGANVLTF
TGTGCCAGCAGCCAGAAGCAAGGGAGCTCTGGGGCCAACGTCCTGACTTTC
>.|.|TRBJ1-1|14|TRBV10-1
CASSEWPLNTEAFF
TGCGCCAGCAGTGAGTGGCCCTTGAACACTGAAGCTTTCTTT
>once|TRBD2|TRBJ2-7|18|TRBV5-3
CARSLCPLGSGSGYEQYF
TGTGCCAGAAGCTTGTGTCCCCTAGGGAGCGGGAGCGGGTACGAGCAGTACTTC
>few|.|TRBJ2-7|15|TRBV6-5
CASSSGQLPSYEQYF
TGTGCCAGCAGTTCTGGACAGCTACCCTCCTACGAGCAGTACTTC
>once|.|TRBJ1-1|13|TRBV6-6
CASIPTENTEAFF
TGTGCCAGCATACCTACAGAGAACACTGAAGCTTTCTTT
>few|TRBD1|TRBJ1-1|14|TRBV6-6
CASTMTGVNTEAFF
TGTGCCAGCACGATGACAGGGGTGAACACTGAAGCTTTCTTT
>few|.|TRBJ1-5|15|TRBV6-5
CASSYDWRGNQPQHF
TGTGCCAGCAGTTACGACTGGAGGGGCAATCAGCCCCAGCATTTT
>once|.|TRBJ1-2|14|TRBV21-1
CASSQKREGYGYTF
TGTGCCAGCAGCCAAAAACGGGAGGGCTATGGCTACACCTTC
>.|.|TRBJ1-2|15|TRBV28
CASSLGGFLNYGYTF
TGTGCCAGCAGTTTGGGGGGGTTTCTTAACTATGGCTACACCTTC
>.|TRBD2|TRBJ2-5|15|TRBV6-5
CASGIAGGVEETQYF
TGTGCCAGCGGAATAGCGGGGGGGGTGGAAGAGACCCAGTACTTC
>.|TRBD2|TRBJ2-5|15|TRBV7-2
CASSPIAGEVETQYF
TGTGCCAGCAGCCCAATAGCGGGAGAGGTAGAGACCCAGTACTTC
>.|TRBD1|TRBJ1-5|14|TRBV19
CASSRGQSNQPQHF
TGTGCCAGTAGTAGGGGACAGTCCAATCAGCCCCAGCATTTT
>.|TRBD2|TRBJ2-1|18|TRBV19
CASQSGLAGRSHNNEQFF
TGTGCCAGTCAATCGGGACTAGCGGGAAGGTCCCATAACAATGAGCAGTTCTTC
>.|TRBD1|TRBJ1-4|13|TRBV9
CASSPRTGEKLFF
TGTGCCAGCAGCCCCCGGACAGGGGAAAAACTGTTTTTT
>.|TRBD1|TRBJ2-5|14|TRBV19
CASSISTGGETQYF
TGTGCCAGTAGTATATCTACAGGGGGGGAGACCCAGTACTTC
>.|TRBD2|TRBJ2-3|18|TRBV11-2
CASSLVATSGGTTDTQYF
TGTGCCAGCAGCTTAGTGGCTACTAGCGGGGGGACCACAGATACGCAGTATTTT
>.|TRBD1|TRBJ1-4|13|TRBV9
CASSGDSNEKLFF
TGTGCCAGCAGCGGGGACAGTAATGAAAAACTGTTTTTT
>.|.|TRBJ1-3|14|TRBV9
CASSQTGSGNTIYF
TGTGCCAGCAGCCAAACAGGGTCTGGAAACACCATATATTTT
>.|.|TRBJ1-3|15|TRBV28
CASSLQGNPGNTIYF
TGTGCCAGCAGCCTACAGGGTAACCCTGGAAACACCATATATTTT
>.|.|TRBJ1-2|14|TRBV4-3
CASSQVEGSGGYTF
TGCGCCAGCAGCCAAGTCGAAGGGAGTGGTGGCTACACCTTC
>once|.|TRBJ2-7|15|TRBV2
CASSELGRPSYEQYF
TGTGCCAGCAGTGAATTGGGGAGGCCGAGCTACGAGCAGTACTTC
>.|TRBD1|TRBJ2-3|16|TRBV7-2
CASSAYRDRFTDTQYF
TGTGCCAGCAGCGCCTACCGGGACAGATTCACAGATACGCAGTATTTT
>.|.|TRBJ1-4|15|TRBV6-1
CASSDGRGIVEKLFF
TGTGCCAGCAGTGACGGCAGGGGTATTGTCGAAAAACTGTTTTTT
>.|.|TRBJ2-1|12|TRBV30
CAWSIQGWEQFF
TGTGCCTGGAGTATACAGGGTTGGGAGCAGTTCTTC
>once|TRBD2|TRBJ2-4|14|TRBV7-8
CASSTWTSGEFQYF
TGTGCCAGCAGCACCTGGACTAGCGGAGAGTTTCAGTACTTC
>few|.|TRBJ2-7|13|TRBV7-2
CASSLVFEDEQYF
TGTGCCAGCAGCTTAGTATTTGAGGACGAGCAGTACTTC
>.|.|TRBJ2-7|14|TRBV30
CAWSSGTGAYEQYF
TGTGCCTGGAGTTCCGGGACTGGGGCCTACGAGCAGTACTTC